This T cell receptor beta chain was documented in a study of T-cell reconstitution after alpha-beta-depleted transplantation in children. This sample's TCRbeta library carried unique molecular identifier barcodes. MiXCR was run by TCRdb on the PCR reads, yielding one entry per CDR3 protein. Found here are a few hundred thousand distinct CDR3 sequences, 10% to 15% of them singletons; the top ten hold around 2.2%. Germline lookup yields CDR1 SGHRS and CDR2 YFSETQ. CDR3 size: 16 residues. The V gene lost 0 bases and the J gene lost 4 bases, with 16 bases spanning the gap. V and J are TRBV5-1 and TRBJ2-5; D is unclear. Sequencing used PBMCs, mostly from graft donor cells, obtained 360 days after TCRalphabeta/CD19-depleted stem cell transplant. The receptor's source is a male patient aged 5 to 17 who had a stem cell transplant for acute myeloid leukemia, so the T cells may come from the graft donor. CDR3: CASSLVAAPMGETQYF. For the CDR3, the DNA is TGCGCCAGCAGCTTGGTTGCGGCTCCCATGGGAGAGACCCAGTACTTC. The full variable domain, rest sourced from reference TRBV5-1 and TRBJ2-5, is KAGVTQTPRYLIKTRGQQVTLSCSPISGHRSVSWYQQTPGQGLQFLFEYFSETQRNKGNFPGRFSGRQFSNSRSEMNVSTLELGDSALYLCASSLVAAPMGETQYFGPGTRLLVL.